This entry lists 25 T cell receptor beta chains sequenced from one sample in a study of a mutant IDH1 vaccine in newly diagnosed glioma. These receptors have no identified antigens. Time point defined: week 35, safety follow-up. Vaccinated patients received 300 ug of mutant IDH1 20-mer peptide per dose, with topical imiquimod. Sequenced by immunoSEQ multiplex PCR; TCRdb stores in-frame clones only, minus some. The table lists some 44,000 clones, 75% to 85% of them singletons. Material: PBMCs, obtained from a glioma patient whose treatment included an IDH1 peptide vaccine. The receptors were sampled from a woman aged 50 to 60 with glioma.

This clone was detected a few times. This chain links TRBV19 with TRBJ1-1; D is unresolved. The CDR3 has 14 residues. The germline CDR1 and CDR2 sequences are LNHDA and SQIVND (reference sequence). Trimming stripped 7 bases from V and 1 base from J, with 13 bases between. The CDR3 nucleotides are TGTGCCAGTATGTGGGGAGGATCGAACACTGAAGCTTTCTTT. Protein sequence: CASMWGGSNTEAFF.

This chain joins TRBV7-2 and TRBJ2-7, with D perhaps TRBD1 or TRBD2 (6 bases each). Germline assignment: CDR1 SGHTA and CDR2 FQGNSA. Trimming cost V 6 bases and J 1 base, with 16 bases left between them. This CDR3 is 15 amino acids long. The CDR3, as DNA: TGTGCCAGCAGAACCCGGGGGCTGACTTCCTACGAGCAGTACTTC. It translates to CASRTRGLTSYEQYF.

The V and J genes are TRBV2 and TRBJ1-1; D remains unclear. The CDR3 loop spans 13 amino acids. The V and J ends lost 6 bases and 3 bases respectively, with 11 bases between them. The germline V gene has CDR1 SNHLY and CDR2 FYNNEI. The chain's CDR3 is CASSAVRDTEAFF. The CDR3 nucleotides read TGTGCCAGCAGCGCCGTTAGGGACACTGAAGCTTTCTTT.

V is TRBV11-1 and J is TRBJ2-5, with D unclear. CDR1 and CDR2 (germline): SGHAT, FQDESV (reference sequence). CDR3 size: 13 residues. Trimming stripped 5 bases from V and 5 bases from J, with 12 bases between. CDR3 sequence reads: CASSPRVSETQYF. The CDR3 coding sequence is TGTGCCAGCAGCCCTCGCGTATCGGAGACCCAGTACTTC.

The V gene is TRBV5-1, the J gene TRBJ1-2; possible D gene TRBD1, 5 bases. In germline, CDR1 is SGHRS, CDR2 YFSETQ. CDR3 length: 16 amino acids. V was clipped by 4 bases and J by 2 bases, with 18 bases between them. The CDR3 coding sequence is TGCGCCAGCAGCGAGACAGCTGCCCCAGGGAACTATGGCTACACCTTC. Its protein product is CASSETAAPGNYGYTF.

The CDR3 spells CAISEPGQSTYEQYF. CDR3 in DNA: TGTGCCATCAGTGAGCCGGGACAATCAACCTACGAGCAGTACTTC. V is TRBV10-3 and J is TRBJ2-7, with D possibly TRBD1 on 6 matching bases. From germline, CDR1 is ENHRY and CDR2 SYGVKD. The germline V and J ends were trimmed by 2 bases and 2 bases, with 13 bases remaining between them. This CDR3 is 15 amino acids long.

This clone was counted once. This chain links TRBV30 with TRBJ2-7; the D gene is possibly TRBD2 (6 bases). V was trimmed by 0 bases and J by 2 bases, leaving 14 bases between them. CDR1 and CDR2 (germline): GTSNPN, SVGIG (reference sequence). The CDR3 extends over 15 amino acids. CDR3 nucleotides: TGTGCCTGGAGTGTACTCCTGGCGGGACCCTACGAGCAGTACTTC. This translates into CAWSVLLAGPYEQYF.

This sequence joins TRBV6-1 and TRBJ2-3, with D possibly being TRBD2 (6 bases). The CDR3 has 14 residues. CDR1 is MNHNS, CDR2 SASEGT, per germline. V dropped 2 bases and J dropped 5 bases, with 11 bases sitting between them. The CDR3 DNA reads TGTGCCAGCAGTGAATTGCTAGCGATAGATACGCAGTATTTT. Its translation is CASSELLAIDTQYF.

The chain carries TRBV10-3 and TRBJ2-3; D possibly corresponds to TRBD2 (5 bases). Trimming left V 6 bases short and J 2 bases short, with 12 bases between. This CDR3 contains 14 residues. Germline assignment: CDR1 ENHRY and CDR2 SYGVKD. For the CDR3, the DNA is TGTGCCATCAGCCACGAGGGTTCCACAGATACGCAGTATTTT. The encoded protein is CAISHEGSTDTQYF.

V gene TRBV4-2 combines with J gene TRBJ1-2; D ambiguous. Trimming cost V 1 base and J 6 bases, with 12 bases left between them. There are 14 residues in the CDR3. The germline CDR1 and CDR2 sequences are LGHNA and YNFKEQ. CDR3 in amino acids: CASSQGGDRNGYTF. CDR3 sequence (DNA): TGTGCCAGCAGCCAAGGGGGTGATAGAAATGGCTACACCTTC.

The rearrangement uses TRBV30 and TRBJ2-2; unclear D gene. The germline V and J ends were trimmed by 3 bases and 6 bases, with 14 bases remaining between them. This CDR3 region has 14 residues. Germline-derived CDR1 and CDR2 are GTSNPN and SVGIG (reference sequence). CDR3 nucleotides: TGTGCCTGGAGCTCTGAGGTCAACCCCGGGGAGCTGTTTTTT. Residues: CAWSSEVNPGELFF.

V is TRBV7-2 and J is TRBJ1-2; D is unclear. The germline V gene encodes CDR1 SGHTA and CDR2 FQGNSA. The V and J ends lost 2 bases and 0 bases respectively, with 10 bases between them. The CDR3 has 15 amino acids. The CDR3: CASSLWADSNYGYTF. The DNA of the CDR3 is TGTGCCAGCAGCTTATGGGCAGATTCTAACTATGGCTACACCTTC.

This clone was counted once. The V call is TRBV10-2, the J call TRBJ1-5, with 8 bases aligning to TRBD1. This CDR3 is built from 15 residues. The germline V gene encodes CDR1 WSHSY and CDR2 SAAADI. V gave up 2 bases and J gave up 7 bases; unmatched junction bases: 7. The CDR3 DNA follows: TGCGCCAGCAGTGAGAGCGACAGGGGAAACCAGCCCCAGCATTTT. Protein product: CASSESDRGNQPQHF.

The chain recombines TRBV7-6 with TRBJ2-3, with D perhaps being TRBD1 or TRBD2 (5 bases each). V shed 4 bases and J shed 6 bases, with 17 bases lying between them. Germline V lookup: CDR1 SGHVS, CDR2 FNYEAQ. The CDR3 runs 15 residues. CDR3 nucleotides: TGTGCCAGCAGCTCTGGGGGATCCGGCGGGGATACGCAGTATTTT. It codes for CASSSGGSGGDTQYF.

In its sample, this clone was seen once. The chain combines TRBV7-9 with TRBJ1-2; no clear D gene. V lost 5 bases and J 5 bases, leaving 12 bases between the germline ends. Germline values: CDR1 SEHNR, CDR2 FQNEAQ (reference sequence). The CDR3 totals 13 residues. The CDR3 loop is CASSPTAAYGYTF. CDR3 coding DNA: TGTGCCAGCAGCCCTACCGCAGCTTATGGCTACACCTTC.

This rearrangement joins TRBV5-6 to TRBJ1-3; D perhaps matches TRBD1 (5 bases). V shed 7 bases and J shed 0 bases, with 14 bases lying between them. The CDR3 contains 15 residues. Germline lookup yields CDR1 SGHDT and CDR2 YYEEEE. CDR3 residues: CASCSRVLSGNTIYF. The CDR3 nucleotides read TGTGCCAGCTGCAGCAGGGTCCTCTCTGGAAACACCATATATTTT.

V is TRBV6-5 and J is TRBJ2-3; D is unclear. There are 15 residues in the CDR3. The germline gives CDR1 MNHEY, CDR2 SVGAGI. V was pared by 6 bases and J by 2 bases, with 15 bases between. The CDR3 coding sequence is TGTGCCAGCAGGGCCGGTGTACAGCACACAGATACGCAGTATTTT. The encoded protein is CASRAGVQHTDTQYF.

The chain has TRBV6-6 and TRBJ2-2; a possible D gene is TRBD1 (6 bases). Germline assignment: CDR1 MNHNY and CDR2 SVGAGI (reference sequence). The CDR3 sequence is 12 residues long. V lost 10 bases, J lost 1 base, and 7 bases lay in between. The CDR3 DNA is TGTGCCACAGGGGAGAACACCGGGGAGCTGTTTTTT. It is translated as CATGENTGELFF.

The rearrangement joins TRBV27 to TRBJ1-3; D perhaps matches TRBD1 (5 bases). The germline V and J ends were trimmed by 2 bases and 4 bases, with 15 bases remaining between them. CDR3 length: 16 amino acids. CDR1 is MNHEY and CDR2 is SMNVEV in the germline V gene (reference sequence). CDR3 residues: CASSLSRAGRGNTIYF. CDR3 sequence (DNA): TGTGCCAGCAGTTTAAGTCGTGCAGGGAGAGGAAACACCATATATTTT.

The CDR3 sequence: CSALPGTGGAGYGYTF. CDR3 coding DNA: TGCAGCGCCCTTCCCGGGACAGGGGGCGCGGGCTATGGCTACACCTTC. The chain has TRBV29-1 and TRBJ1-2; 12 bases are shared with TRBD1. This CDR3 comprises 16 residues. Germline V CDR1 and CDR2: SQVTM, ANQGSEA. The trim removed 7 bases at V and 4 bases at J, leaving 13 bases unmatched. Variable domain in full (rest from reference TRBV29-1 and TRBJ1-2): SAVISQKPSRDICQRGTSLTIQCQVDSQVTMMFWYRQQPGQSLTLIATANQGSEATYESGFVIDKFPISRPNLTFSTLTVSNMSPEDSSIYLCSALPGTGGAGYGYTFGSGTRLTVV.

The DNA of the CDR3 is TGTGCCACCAGCAAGGACAGTTCTTATCAGCCCCAGCATTTT. Translating it yields CATSKDSSYQPQHF. The genes are TRBV15 and TRBJ1-5; possible D gene TRBD1, 6 bases. The CDR3 totals 14 residues. V lost 4 bases to trimming and J lost 5 bases, with 12 bases between them. Germline lookup yields CDR1 LNHNV and CDR2 YYDKDF (reference sequence). The whole variable domain, remainder taken from reference TRBV15 and TRBJ1-5, is DAMVIQNPRYQVTQFGKPVTLSCSQTLNHNVMYWYQQKSSQAPKLLFHYYDKDFNNEADTPDNFQSRRPNTSFCFLDIRSPGLGDTAMYLCATSKDSSYQPQHFGDGTRLSIL.

The V call is TRBV7-9, the J call TRBJ1-4, with TRBD1 as a possible D gene (6 bases). The V gene's germline CDR1 is SEHNR and CDR2 FQNEAQ (reference sequence). V was cut by 9 bases and J by 5 bases, with 16 bases left in between. The CDR3 totals 14 residues. The CDR3 sequence is CASAENRDNEKLFF. As DNA, the CDR3 is TGTGCCAGTGCTGAGAACAGGGACAATGAAAAACTGTTTTTT.

The V gene is TRBV4-2, the J gene TRBJ1-2; 9 nucleotides line up with TRBD1. Per the germline V gene, CDR1 is LGHNA and CDR2 is YNFKEQ. There are 17 residues in the CDR3. J lost 7 bases, V lost 5 bases, and 17 bases had no gene match. CDR3 nucleotide sequence: TGTGCCAGCAGCGGGGGAGACAGGGGGGTCCGCCAGGGTGGCTACACCTTC. Translated: CASSGGDRGVRQGGYTF.

This clone showed up just a few times. The genes are TRBV27 and TRBJ1-2, with 11 positions matching TRBD1. The CDR3 is 17 amino acids. V shed 5 bases and J 0 bases; nucleotides not matched to a gene: 8. CDR1 is MNHEY, CDR2 SMNVEV, per germline (reference sequence). In DNA, the CDR3 is TGTGCCAGCAGTACAAGGGACAGGGGGATTACTAACTATGGCTACACCTTC. It is translated as CASSTRDRGITNYGYTF.

The chain is built from TRBV11-3 and TRBJ1-1; D is unclear. This CDR3 has 13 amino acids. CDR1 and CDR2 from the germline V gene are SGHNT and YENEEA. V was trimmed by 0 bases and J by 1 base, leaving 3 bases between them. The CDR3 region is CASSLEGNTEAFF. CDR3 DNA sequence: TGTGCCAGCAGCTTAGAGGGGAACACTGAAGCTTTCTTT.